The clone carrying this T cell receptor (beta chain) occurred many times. These data are taken from a study of human T cells and chemical hapten exposure. Across the study: Each patient's scalp received weekly diphenylcyclopropenone throughout the approximately 25-week study. Alopecia areata, totalis or universalis was found in mostly female patients.

TCRdb re-called the RACE reads through MiXCR, storing one row per CDR3 protein. Of roughly 100,000 distinct CDR3 sequences in the sample, 10% to 15% are singletons; the top ten hold 1.6%. Described time point: pre-sensitization, week 0. The sample's treatment: therapeutic diphenylcyclopropenone sensitization with weekly scalp DPC. Only after blood had been drawn was each patch test applied. People who gave samples had alopecia, were 18 to 70 years old, and were suitable for DPC. Looked up from germline, CDR1 is SEHNR and CDR2 is FQNEAQ (reference sequence). V lost 1 base and J lost 8, with 12 bases in between. This CDR3 has 13 amino acids.

The sample was whole blood, taken in connection with sensitization to the hapten diphenylcyclopropenone (DPC). The V and J genes are TRBV7-9 and TRBJ2-7; D gene unclear. This sequence originates from a woman aged 45-60 years with alopecia areata. Some clones in this sample may be carry-over from other donors' samples. CDR3 loop: CASSLGPPSKQYF. The CDR3 coding sequence is TGTGCCAGCAGCTTAGGTCCCCCAAGTAAGCAGTACTTC.